This T cell receptor beta chain was sequenced in a study of shared clonotypes between healthy human individuals. General study points: The sole specimen, blood, was sampled, and tissue repertoires likely differ.

From germline, CDR1 is SGHNT and CDR2 YYREEE (reference sequence). The ends were cut back, 0 bases at V and 8 bases at J, with 12 bases in the middle. The CDR3 totals 14 residues. This clone was counted between two and nine times. Its antigen is not identified. Donors, healthy HIV-negative adults, lacked recent acute infections or vaccinations. Per sorted-subset replicate PCR, input was roughly 200 ng DNA, representing tens of thousands of T cell genomes. The table came from immunoSEQ multiplex PCR; TCRdb's copy has only in-frame clones and leaves some out. This sample has about 79,000 clones, with roughly three fifths found just once.

The sequence came from a man aged 30 to 45 in good health. The J gene is TRBJ2-1, the V gene TRBV5-4, with D tentatively TRBD2 (5 bases). The sequenced sample was memory CD8+ T cells sorted from blood. Specified subset: CD45RO+ cells pooled with CCR7-negative TemRA cells. The CDR3 coding sequence is TGTGCCAGCAGCTTGGTCGGTAGCGTAGATGAGCAGTTCTTC. Its protein is CASSLVGSVDEQFF.